This T cell receptor beta chain was sequenced in a study of blood T cell repertoires in COVID-19. Background on the study: Both acute and convalescent COVID-19 samples were obtained from the United States, Italy and Spain. PBMCs, B-cell-depleted T cells, or T cells were the source of the cDNA or gDNA that made up the material.

The method was immunoSEQ multiplex PCR; TCRdb's version includes in-frame clones alone and lacks a portion of them. The sample gives about 190,000 clones, around three quarters of which show up once; about 15% is in the top ten. Participant age was roughly 18 to 90 years, and participants resided in about two dozen US areas. Assignments of participants to cohorts depended upon their own reported clinical history. CDR3 length: 15 residues. Germline loops: CDR1 MNHEY, CDR2 SVGAGI. Trimming removed 4 bases from V and 0 bases from J, with 7 bases in between. The TCR originated in a woman in her forties or fifties with acute COVID-19. This chain uses TRBV6-5 with TRBJ1-6; D unresolved. Sequenced sample: PBMCs or T cells enriched from blood (not recorded which). CDR3 region: CASSLEGSYNSPLHF. The CDR3 DNA sequence: TGTGCCAGCAGTTTGGAGGGCTCCTATAATTCACCCCTCCACTTT.